The table lists the clone carrying this T cell receptor (beta chain) with a few counts. Its antigen is still unknown. The sample belongs to a study of vaccination effects on CD4 cells after COVID-19. Whole-study context: Both of the two convalescent patients gave a sample, one 16 days and one a week before vaccination. Notes on the study in general: Late after vaccination, infection- and vaccine-induced clones showed marked clonal contraction.

Prior to sequencing, the ViraFEST assay stimulated PBMC with viral peptide pools, which expanded the antigen-specific CD4+ T cells. At the end of roughly 9 days of culture, CD4+ T cells were isolated. Between March and December 2020, the person had a SARS-CoV-2 infection that PCR confirmed. PBMC were cultured at around 2 million per well with roughly 9.7 IU/ml IL-2 and about 9.5 ug/ml peptides. A pool of HIV-1 Nef peptides served as the condition for the negative control culture. CDR1 is SGHRS, CDR2 YFSETQ, per germline. V shed 0 bases and J shed 4 bases, with 7 bases lying between them. The CDR3 has 14 residues. The table came from immunoSEQ multiplex PCR; TCRdb's copy has only in-frame clones and leaves some out. The sample contains around 50,000 clones, around three quarters of which appear only once.

The chain couples TRBV5-1 to TRBJ2-2; D gene uncertain. Sequencing used CD4+ T cells from PBMCs cultured with HIV peptides, obtained before COVID-19 vaccination. Described subset: HIV-1 Nef peptide pool negative control/reference culture. The sequence came from a human donor who had a prior SARS-CoV-2 infection. The CDR3 reads CASSLVPRTGELFF. Here the CDR3 DNA reads TGCGCCAGCAGCTTGGTGCCGCGCACCGGGGAGCTGTTTTTT.